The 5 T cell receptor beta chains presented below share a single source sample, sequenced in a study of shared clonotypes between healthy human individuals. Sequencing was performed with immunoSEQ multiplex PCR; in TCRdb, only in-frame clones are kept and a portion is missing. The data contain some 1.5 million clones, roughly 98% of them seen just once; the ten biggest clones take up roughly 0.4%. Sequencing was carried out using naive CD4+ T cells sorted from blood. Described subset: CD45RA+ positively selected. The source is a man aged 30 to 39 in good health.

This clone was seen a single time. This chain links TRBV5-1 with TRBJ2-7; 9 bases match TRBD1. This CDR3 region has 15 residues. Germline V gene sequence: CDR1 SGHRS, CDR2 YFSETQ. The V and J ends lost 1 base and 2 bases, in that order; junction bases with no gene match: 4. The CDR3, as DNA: TGCGCCAGCAGCTTGTGGGGACAGGGAGCCTACGAGCAGTACTTC. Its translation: CASSLWGQGAYEQYF.

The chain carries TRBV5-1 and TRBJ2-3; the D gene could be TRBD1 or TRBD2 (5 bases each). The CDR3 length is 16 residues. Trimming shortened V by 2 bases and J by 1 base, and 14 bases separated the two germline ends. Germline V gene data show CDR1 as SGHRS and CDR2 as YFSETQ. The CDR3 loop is CASSFPRDRGTDTQYF. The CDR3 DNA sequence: TGCGCCAGCAGCTTCCCTCGGGACCGAGGCACAGATACGCAGTATTTT.

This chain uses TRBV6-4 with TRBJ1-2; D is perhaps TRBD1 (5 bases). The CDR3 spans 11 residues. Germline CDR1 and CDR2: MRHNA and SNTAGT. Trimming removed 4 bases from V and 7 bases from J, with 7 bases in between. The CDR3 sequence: CASSAGSGYTF. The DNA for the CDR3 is TGTGCCAGCAGTGCAGGGTCTGGCTACACCTTC.

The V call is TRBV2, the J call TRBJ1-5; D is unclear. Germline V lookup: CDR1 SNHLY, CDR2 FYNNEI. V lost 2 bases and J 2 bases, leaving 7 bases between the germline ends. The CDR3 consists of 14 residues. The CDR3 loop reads CASSEIRGNQPQHF. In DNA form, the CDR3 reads TGTGCCAGCAGTGAAATTAGGGGCAATCAGCCCCAGCATTTT.

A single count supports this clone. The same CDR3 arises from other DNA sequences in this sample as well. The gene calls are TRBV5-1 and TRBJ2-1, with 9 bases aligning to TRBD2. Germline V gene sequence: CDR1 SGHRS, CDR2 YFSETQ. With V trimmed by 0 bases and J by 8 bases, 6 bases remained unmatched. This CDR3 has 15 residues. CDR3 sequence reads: CASSLDGTSFDEQFF. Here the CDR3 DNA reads TGCGCCAGCAGCTTGGATGGGACTAGCTTCGATGAGCAGTTCTTC.